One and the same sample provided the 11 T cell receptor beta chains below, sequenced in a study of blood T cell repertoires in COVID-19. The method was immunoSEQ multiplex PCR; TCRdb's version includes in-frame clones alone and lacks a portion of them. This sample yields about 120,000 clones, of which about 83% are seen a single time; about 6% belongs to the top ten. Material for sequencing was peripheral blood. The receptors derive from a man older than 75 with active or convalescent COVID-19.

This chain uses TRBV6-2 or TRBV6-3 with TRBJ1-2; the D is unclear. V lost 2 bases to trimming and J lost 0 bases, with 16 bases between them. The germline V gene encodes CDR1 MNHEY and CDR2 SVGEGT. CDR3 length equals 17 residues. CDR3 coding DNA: TGTGCCAGCAGTTACGCTACCGGACTAACCGCTAACTATGGCTACACCTTC. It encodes CASSYATGLTANYGYTF.

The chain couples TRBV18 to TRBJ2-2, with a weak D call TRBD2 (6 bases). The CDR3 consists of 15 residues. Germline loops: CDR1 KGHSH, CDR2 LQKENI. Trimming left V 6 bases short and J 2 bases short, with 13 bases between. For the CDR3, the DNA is TGTGCCAGCTCTCCCGGGACTCAAAACACCGGGGAGCTGTTTTTT. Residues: CASSPGTQNTGELFF.

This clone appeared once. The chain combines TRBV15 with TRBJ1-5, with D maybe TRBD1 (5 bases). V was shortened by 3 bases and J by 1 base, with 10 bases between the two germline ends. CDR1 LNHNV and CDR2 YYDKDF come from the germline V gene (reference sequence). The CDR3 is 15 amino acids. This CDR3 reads CATSRQGGSNQPQHF. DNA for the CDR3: TGTGCCACCAGCAGGCAGGGAGGGAGCAATCAGCCCCAGCATTTT.

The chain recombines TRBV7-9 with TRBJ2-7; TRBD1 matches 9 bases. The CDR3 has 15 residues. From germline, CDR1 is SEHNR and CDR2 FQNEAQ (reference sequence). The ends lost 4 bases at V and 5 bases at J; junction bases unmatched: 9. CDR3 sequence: CASSSVLQGADEQYF. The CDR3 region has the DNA TGTGCCAGCAGCTCGGTGTTACAGGGGGCTGACGAGCAGTACTTC.

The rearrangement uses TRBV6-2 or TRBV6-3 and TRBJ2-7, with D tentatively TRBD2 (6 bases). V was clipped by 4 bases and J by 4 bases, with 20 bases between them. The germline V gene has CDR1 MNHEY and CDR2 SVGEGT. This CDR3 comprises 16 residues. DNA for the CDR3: TGTGCCAGCAGTTGGGCGGGACGCATTGGGGGTTACGAGCAGTACTTC. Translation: CASSWAGRIGGYEQYF.

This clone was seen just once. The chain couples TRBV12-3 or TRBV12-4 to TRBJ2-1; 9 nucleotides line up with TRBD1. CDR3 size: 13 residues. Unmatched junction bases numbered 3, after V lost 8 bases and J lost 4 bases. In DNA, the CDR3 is TGTGCCAGCCGGGACAGGGTTTACAATGAGCAGTTCTTC. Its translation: CASRDRVYNEQFF.

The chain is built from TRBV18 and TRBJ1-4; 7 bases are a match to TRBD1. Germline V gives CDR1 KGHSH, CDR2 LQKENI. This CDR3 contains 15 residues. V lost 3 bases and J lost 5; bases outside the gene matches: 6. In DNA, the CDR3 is TGTGCCAGCTCACCTCAGGGGGTCCGAAATGAAAAACTGTTTTTT. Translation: CASSPQGVRNEKLFF. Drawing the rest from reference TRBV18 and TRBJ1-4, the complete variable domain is NAGVMQNPRHLVRRRGQEARLRCSPMKGHSHVYWYRQLPEEGLKFMVYLQKENIIDESGMPKERFSAEFPKEGPSILRIQQVVRGDSAAYFCASSPQGVRNEKLFFGSGTQLSVL.

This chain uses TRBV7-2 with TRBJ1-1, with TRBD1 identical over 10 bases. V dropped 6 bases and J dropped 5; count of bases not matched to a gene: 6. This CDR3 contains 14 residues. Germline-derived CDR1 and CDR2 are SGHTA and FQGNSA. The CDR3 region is CASSGTGEGTEAFF. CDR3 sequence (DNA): TGTGCCAGCAGTGGGACAGGGGAGGGAACTGAAGCTTTCTTT.

The CDR3 reads CACPGQNEAFF. In DNA form, the CDR3 reads TGTGCCTGCCCGGGACAGAATGAAGCTTTCTTT. The chain uses TRBV30 and TRBJ1-1, with 7 bases identical to TRBD1. The CDR3 runs to 11 residues. Germline V lookup: CDR1 GTSNPN, CDR2 SVGIG (reference sequence). With 6 bases clipped from V and 7 bases from J, the junction kept 5 bases outside the gene matches.

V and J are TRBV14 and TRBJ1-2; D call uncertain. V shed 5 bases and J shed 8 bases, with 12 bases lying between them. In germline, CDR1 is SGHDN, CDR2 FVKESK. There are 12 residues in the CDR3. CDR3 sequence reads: CASSTQLGGYTF. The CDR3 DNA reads TGTGCCAGCAGCACCCAGTTGGGCGGCTACACCTTC.

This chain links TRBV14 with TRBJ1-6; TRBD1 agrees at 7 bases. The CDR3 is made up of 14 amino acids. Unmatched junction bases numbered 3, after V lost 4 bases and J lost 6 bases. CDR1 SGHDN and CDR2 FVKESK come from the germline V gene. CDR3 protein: CASSPRGSNSPLHF. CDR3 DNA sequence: TGTGCCAGCAGCCCCAGGGGGAGTAATTCACCCCTCCACTTT.